This TCR beta chain was sequenced in a study of CD8+ T cells in alopecia areata. Only a few counts were recorded for this clone. Its target is unknown. Study-wide results and limits: Only a single nonresponder existed, so baseline CD8+ expansion links stay unclear.

Indicated treatment: oral pan-JAK inhibitor, 5-10 mg twice daily. The investigators collected lesional scalp punch biopsies and peripheral blood from alopecia areata patients. After isolation, RNA underwent reverse transcription to generate cDNA as the sequencing template. Assay used: immunoSEQ multiplex PCR; TCRdb lists only in-frame clones, some missing. The sample records 190,000 or so clones, 55% to 70% being singletons. This sample comprised CD4+ T cells sorted from blood, obtained at week 4, from a patient treated with tofacitinib. This receptor was obtained from a human donor with alopecia areata.

The CDR3 protein is CSVAEGRDTQYF. In nucleotides, the CDR3 is TGCAGCGTTGCGGAGGGAAGAGATACGCAGTATTTT. This rearrangement joins TRBV29-1 to TRBJ2-3; weak D call: TRBD2 (6 bases). V was shortened by 4 bases and J by 5 bases, with 10 bases between the two germline ends. The germline V gene has CDR1 SQVTM and CDR2 ANQGSEA. The CDR3 spans 12 residues.